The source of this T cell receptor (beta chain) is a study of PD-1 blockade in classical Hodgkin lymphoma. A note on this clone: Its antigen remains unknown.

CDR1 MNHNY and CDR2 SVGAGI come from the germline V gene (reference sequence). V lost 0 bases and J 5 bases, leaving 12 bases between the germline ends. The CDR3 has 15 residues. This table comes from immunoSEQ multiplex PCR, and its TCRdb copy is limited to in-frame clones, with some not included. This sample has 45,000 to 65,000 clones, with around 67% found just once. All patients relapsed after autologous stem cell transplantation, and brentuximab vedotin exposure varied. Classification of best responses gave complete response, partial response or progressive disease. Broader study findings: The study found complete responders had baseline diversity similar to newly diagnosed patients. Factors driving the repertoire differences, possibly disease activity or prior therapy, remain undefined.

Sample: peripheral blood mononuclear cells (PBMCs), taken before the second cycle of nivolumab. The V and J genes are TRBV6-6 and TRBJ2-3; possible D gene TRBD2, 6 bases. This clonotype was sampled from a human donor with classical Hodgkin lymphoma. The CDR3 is CASSYSGSGLDTQYF. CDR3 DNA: TGTGCCAGCAGTTACTCGGGTAGCGGCTTAGATACGCAGTATTTT.